A selection of T cell receptor beta chains follows, all from one sample in a study of shared clonotypes between healthy human individuals. Assay used: immunoSEQ multiplex PCR; TCRdb lists only in-frame clones, some missing. The sample includes around 500,000 clones, approximately 82% of them seen just once. The sample was PBMCs. The receptors were sampled from a woman between 40 and 55 years old in good health. Some clones in this sample may be carry-over from other donors' samples. Each CDR3 is given with its conserved first and last residue. D genes are given only for firm matches. Expanded clones get a size class; other rows say once, few or many, or leave the size out.

d_call j_call v_call clone_size cdr3_nt cdr3_aa
TRBD1 TRBJ1-2 TRBV9 - TGTGCCAGCAACCCGGGACAGGGCTATGGCTACACCTTC CASNPGQGYGYTF
- TRBJ2-5 TRBV7-2 - TGTGCCAGCAGCTTAGTAGGAAGGGAGACCCAGTACTTC CASSLVGRETQYF
TRBD2 TRBJ2-1 TRBV28 - TGTGCCAGCAGTTCCCACCGGGCTAGCGGGAGAAGCGGCAATGAGCAGTTCTTC CASSSHRASGRSGNEQFF
TRBD2 TRBJ2-7 TRBV5-4 - TGTGCCAGCAGCTTGGAACCCGGGAGGGCCTCCTACGAGCAGTACTTC CASSLEPGRASYEQYF
- TRBJ1-1 TRBV18 - TGTGCCAGCTCACCACCGGCTTTTGAACTGAACACTGAAGCTTTCTTT CASSPPAFELNTEAFF
- TRBJ1-5 TRBV28 - TGTGCCAGCAGTCGGACAGTCAATCAGCCCCAGCATTTT CASSRTVNQPQHF
- TRBJ2-3 TRBV7-2 - TGTGCCAGCAGCTTAGCGGGGCTCTGGAGTTACAGCACAGATACGCAGTATTTT CASSLAGLWSYSTDTQYF
TRBD1 TRBJ1-1 TRBV2 few TGTGCCAGCAGACGAGACAGGGGGAACACTGAAGCTTTCTTT CASRRDRGNTEAFF
TRBD1 TRBJ2-5 TRBV7-7 few TGTGCTAGCAGCACACAGGGGGCAGAAGAGACCCAGTACTTC CASSTQGAEETQYF
- TRBJ2-1 TRBV7-9 - TGTGCCAGCAGCTTAGGAAGCGGGACATACAATGAGCAGTTCTTC CASSLGSGTYNEQFF
- TRBJ2-3 TRBV7-9 - TGTGCCAGCAGCTTAGCTGTTACGCAGTATTTT CASSLAVTQYF
- TRBJ1-2 TRBV28 - TGTGCCAGCAGTCAAGACTATGGCTACACCTTC CASSQDYGYTF
TRBD1 TRBJ2-3 TRBV19 - TGTGCCAGTAGTATGGGCAGGGGGTCCTTGGATACGCAGTATTTT CASSMGRGSLDTQYF
- TRBJ2-1 TRBV11-2 - TGTGCCAGCAGCTACTTACGGGGCAGTAACAATGAGCAGTTCTTC CASSYLRGSNNEQFF
- TRBJ1-5 TRBV15 - TGTGCCACCAGCAGAGATCCTGTTAGCAATCAGCCCCAGCATTTT CATSRDPVSNQPQHF
- TRBJ2-2 TRBV2 - TGTGCCAGCAGCCCCGGAGTAAGCGCGAACACCGGGGAGCTGTTTTTT CASSPGVSANTGELFF
- TRBJ1-2 TRBV5-6 few TGTGCCAGCAGCTCGTCAGGGGAGGTCTATGGCTACACCTTC CASSSSGEVYGYTF
- TRBJ1-6 TRBV5-4 - TGTGCCAGCAGCTTGGGGGGTCCACCCCTCCACTTT CASSLGGPPLHF
TRBD1 TRBJ2-7 TRBV7-9 - TGTGCCAGCAGCTTAGGCCGAACGGGACAGGGGGCTCCCCAGCAGTACTTC CASSLGRTGQGAPQQYF
- TRBJ1-3 TRBV2 - TGTGCCAGCAGTGGGACGGGCTCTGGAAACACCATATATTTT CASSGTGSGNTIYF
TRBD1 TRBJ1-2 TRBV28 few TGTGCCAGCAGAGGGGGCAACTATGGCTACACCTTC CASRGGNYGYTF
- TRBJ1-3 TRBV11-3 - TGTGCCAGCAGCGGAGGCGGGGGTGGAAACACCATATATTTT CASSGGGGGNTIYF
- TRBJ2-7 TRBV9 - TGTGCCAGCAGCGTAGCTTTGGCTGGAACCTACGAGCAGTACTTC CASSVALAGTYEQYF
TRBD1 TRBJ1-3 TRBV28 - TGTGCCAGCGGACGACAGGGGGCATTACGAAACACCATATATTTT CASGRQGALRNTIYF
- TRBJ1-5 TRBV28 - TGTGCCAGCAGTTTAGGAGGGCAGCCCCAGCATTTT CASSLGGQPQHF
TRBD2 TRBJ2-3 TRBV5-1 - TGCGCCAGCAGCAACGGACTAGCGGGATTACGGGCAGATACGCAGTATTTT CASSNGLAGLRADTQYF
- TRBJ2-5 TRBV16 - TGTGCCAGCAGCCAAGGGGTAGCGGAAGAGACCCAGTACTTC CASSQGVAEETQYF
TRBD2 TRBJ2-2 TRBV7-3 - TGTGCCAGCAGCTCGGGGGGATCGAACACCGGGGAGCTGTTTTTT CASSSGGSNTGELFF